Listed here are 28 T cell receptor beta chains from one sample, sequenced in a study of Graves' ophthalmopathy and Graves' hyperthyroidism. CDR3 regions of TCR beta were amplified from RNA transcripts. Second-round multiplex PCR came after first-round RT-PCR with HTBI primers. A single record per CDR3 protein comes from TCRdb applying MiXCR to the multiplex PCR reads. The sample includes roughly 160,000 distinct CDR3 sequences, over 35% of them seen just once. The sample taken for sequencing was peripheral blood. All receptors come from a woman aged 40 to 50 with Graves' ophthalmopathy.

This clonotype was recorded at least ten times. The chain links TRBV7-2 to TRBJ1-1; D is uncertain. Germline-derived CDR1 and CDR2 are SGHTA and FQGNSA. The CDR3 covers 13 residues. Trimming cost V 1 base and J 7 bases, with 10 bases left between them. CDR3 DNA: TGTGCCAGCAGCTTAGGGGCGGCAATTGAAGCTTTCTTT. Translation gives CASSLGAAIEAFF. Complete variable domain (other parts from reference TRBV7-2 and TRBJ1-1): GAGVSQSPSNKVTEKGKDVELRCDPISGHTALYWYRQSLGQGLEFLIYFQGNSAPDKSGLPSDRFSAERTGGSVSTLTIQRTQQEDSAVYLCASSLGAAIEAFFGQGTRLTVV.

The sample holds many counts of this clonotype. The chain is built from TRBV6-5 and TRBJ1-6; unclear D gene. V was shortened by 2 bases and J by 6 bases, with 8 bases between the two germline ends. The CDR3 is 14 amino acids. From germline, CDR1 is MNHEY and CDR2 SVGAGI. The CDR3 DNA follows: TGTGCCAGCAGTTACGCAGGTCCTAATTCACCCCTCCACTTT. It encodes CASSYAGPNSPLHF.

This clonotype was seen ten or more times. The chain carries TRBV30 and TRBJ2-7; D gene unclear. The CDR3 loop spans 14 amino acids. The germline gives CDR1 GTSNPN, CDR2 SVGIG (reference sequence). Trimming removed 0 bases at V and 0 bases at J, with 9 bases between. The CDR3 reads CAWSVLQPSYEQYF. The DNA for the CDR3 is TGTGCCTGGAGTGTACTACAGCCCTCCTACGAGCAGTACTTC.

The chain is built from TRBV10-2 and TRBJ2-5; TRBD2 aligns across 8 bases. Looked up from germline, CDR1 is WSHSY and CDR2 is SAAADI. Trimming at V came to 6 bases and at J to 1 base, leaving 4 bases not matched to a gene. This CDR3 contains 14 residues. The CDR3 is CASRTSETQETQYF. The CDR3 DNA follows: TGCGCCAGCAGGACTAGCGAGACCCAAGAGACCCAGTACTTC.

This clonotype has at least ten counts. The chain has TRBV11-2 and TRBJ1-1, with D maybe TRBD1 (6 bases). Between the trimmed V and J ends, which lost 6 bases and 7 bases, there was a span of 15 bases. The CDR3 spans 13 residues. Germline CDR1 is SGHAT and CDR2 is FQNNGV. The CDR3 reads CASRRAQGSEAFF. DNA for the CDR3: TGTGCCAGCAGACGAGCCCAGGGGAGTGAAGCTTTCTTT.

J is TRBJ1-2 and V is TRBV6-1; 9 bases line up with TRBD1. The junction had 10 bases not matched to a gene; V was cut back by 6 bases and J by 8 bases. The CDR3 is 14 amino acids. Germline values: CDR1 MNHNS, CDR2 SASEGT. CDR3 in DNA: TGTGCCAGCAGCCTAACAGGGGGCGCTGGGGGCTACACCTTC. Its translation: CASSLTGGAGGYTF.

At least ten counts were recorded for this clonotype. The chain recombines TRBV2 with TRBJ2-7; D remains ambiguous. Germline CDR1 reads SNHLY; CDR2 reads FYNNEI. CDR3 length: 11 residues. Between the trimmed V and J ends, which lost 6 bases and 7 bases, there was a span of 10 bases. The CDR3, as DNA: TGTGCCAGCAGCCTACTCGGGGAGCAGTACTTC. It translates to CASSLLGEQYF.

This clonotype was seen repeatedly, ten times or more. This CDR3 reads CATSRPGGSMGNIQYF. Written as DNA, the CDR3 is TGTGCCACCAGCAGACCAGGGGGTAGTATGGGAAACATTCAGTACTTC. The chain employs TRBV15 and TRBJ2-4; 7 nucleotides agree with TRBD1. Germline CDR1 LNHNV, CDR2 YYDKDF (reference sequence). This CDR3 comprises 16 residues. V trimming: 2 bases; J trimming: 6 bases; junction bases outside the gene matches: 10.

This clonotype was counted at least ten times. The chain is built from TRBV6-2 or TRBV6-3 and TRBJ2-5; 9 bases map to TRBD1. This CDR3 region has 14 residues. J was trimmed by 6 bases and V by 6 bases; bases with no gene match: 8. Germline V gives CDR1 MNHEY, CDR2 SVGEGT. CDR3 nucleotides: TGTGCCAGCAGCACCGGACAGGGGCGAAAGACCCAGTACTTC. As protein: CASSTGQGRKTQYF.

The V gene is TRBV15, the J gene TRBJ2-7; 7 positions agree with TRBD1. The CDR3 is 15 residues long. J was trimmed by 0 bases and V by 1 base; bases with no gene match: 3. Germline CDR1 reads LNHNV; CDR2 reads YYDKDF (reference sequence). DNA for the CDR3: TGTGCCACCAGCAGAGTCCGGGACAGCTCCTACGAGCAGTACTTC. Translation: CATSRVRDSSYEQYF.

This clonotype showed up many times. This chain joins TRBV19 and TRBJ1-1; possible D gene TRBD1, 5 bases. CDR1 is LNHDA, CDR2 SQIVND, per germline (reference sequence). The CDR3 extends over 16 amino acids. Trimming left V 2 bases short and J 4 bases short, with 17 bases between. CDR3 DNA: TGTGCCAGTAGTATAATGAGGAACCCGGGGACCACTGAAGCTTTCTTT. It is translated as CASSIMRNPGTTEAFF.

The rearrangement uses TRBV28 and TRBJ1-1; TRBD1 matches at 7 bases. The CDR3 runs 13 residues. Germline V gene sequence: CDR1 MDHEN, CDR2 SYDVKM. Unmatched junction bases numbered 7, after V lost 7 bases and J lost 5 bases. CDR3 bases: TGTGCCAGCACCCTGACAGGGACGACTGAAGCTTTCTTT. As protein: CASTLTGTTEAFF. Full variable domain (rest looked up from reference TRBV28 and TRBJ1-1): DVKVTQSSRYLVKRTGEKVFLECVQDMDHENMFWYRQDPGLGLRLIYFSYDVKMKEKGDIPEGYSVSREKKERFSLILESASTNQTSMYLCASTLTGTTEAFFGQGTRLTVV.

This rearrangement joins TRBV5-6 to TRBJ2-7; TRBD1 might be the D (5 bases). V lost 4 bases and J 4 bases, leaving 9 bases between the germline ends. Germline-derived CDR1 and CDR2 are SGHDT and YYEEEE. This CDR3 is 12 amino acids long. CDR3 in amino acids: CASSITGYEQYF. CDR3 DNA sequence: TGTGCCAGCAGCATTACAGGTTACGAGCAGTACTTC.

This clonotype has a count of ten or more. This rearrangement joins TRBV28 to TRBJ2-7; perhaps TRBD1 as D (6 bases). The CDR3 extends over 15 amino acids. V was clipped by 6 bases and J by 5 bases, with 20 bases between them. Per germline, CDR1 MDHEN and CDR2 SYDVKM. CDR3 sequence reads: CASSVASQGFDEQYF. CDR3 in DNA: TGTGCCAGCAGCGTGGCCTCTCAGGGGTTCGACGAGCAGTACTTC.

The V call is TRBV12-3 or TRBV12-4, the J call TRBJ2-5; 10 bases line up with TRBD2. V lost 2 bases, J lost 4 bases, and 7 bases stayed unmatched. The CDR3 is 16 residues long. The CDR3 loop is CASSLSASGGGETQYF. DNA of the CDR3: TGTGCCAGCAGTTTATCGGCGAGCGGGGGGGGAGAGACCCAGTACTTC.

A single count supports this clonotype. The rearrangement joins TRBV10-3 to TRBJ1-2; perhaps TRBD1 as D (6 bases). V lost 10 bases and J lost 0, with 18 bases in between. The CDR3 has 15 amino acids. In germline, CDR1 is ENHRY, CDR2 SYGVKD. This CDR3 is CATGSQWTANYGYTF. In DNA, the CDR3 is TGTGCCACCGGGAGCCAGTGGACAGCTAACTATGGCTACACCTTC.

This clonotype was picked up a small number of times. The chain uses TRBV6-1 and TRBJ2-7; 13 bases fit TRBD2. This CDR3 has 14 amino acids. Germline V gene data show CDR1 as MNHNS and CDR2 as SASEGT. Trimming at V came to 6 bases and at J to 2 bases, leaving 1 base not matched to a gene. The CDR3 protein is CASRGLAGTYEQYF. The CDR3 DNA sequence: TGTGCCAGCAGGGGACTAGCGGGGACCTACGAGCAGTACTTC.

The rearrangement links TRBV12-3 or TRBV12-4 to TRBJ1-2, with 8 bases lining up with TRBD1. The CDR3 is 15 residues long. J lost 4 bases, V lost 3 bases, and 7 bases had no gene match. CDR3 coding DNA: TGTGCCAGCAGTTTGTCCTACAGGGGGGGCTATGGCTACACCTTC. The encoded protein is CASSLSYRGGYGYTF.

This clonotype was seen at least ten times. J is TRBJ1-1 and V is TRBV6-1, with TRBD1 identical over 8 bases. In germline, CDR1 is MNHNS, CDR2 SASEGT. This CDR3 has 15 amino acids. The V segment lost 6 bases and the J segment 0 bases; nucleotides outside the gene matches: 6. CDR3 sequence reads: CASRQRQGMNTEAFF. The CDR3 bases are TGTGCCAGCAGGCAGCGACAGGGGATGAACACTGAAGCTTTCTTT.

This chain links TRBV20-1 with TRBJ1-6; no clear D. V lost 6 bases to trimming and J lost 9 bases, with 15 bases between them. Germline CDR1 is DFQATT and CDR2 is SNEGSKA (reference sequence). The CDR3 totals 13 residues. CDR3 nucleotides: TGCAGTGCCGTGGTTAACCTTGCTTCACCCCTCCACTTT. This codes for CSAVVNLASPLHF.

This clonotype was recorded at least ten times. The chain joins TRBV6-5 to TRBJ1-2, with D hard to call. The CDR3 runs to 14 residues. Trimming left V 4 bases short and J 6 bases short, with 15 bases between. The V gene's germline CDR1 is MNHEY and CDR2 SVGAGI. The CDR3, as DNA: TGTGCCAGCAGTTTCGAGACATCCACAGATGGCTACACCTTC. Its translation is CASSFETSTDGYTF.

This clonotype was recorded at least ten times. The rearrangement uses TRBV28 and TRBJ2-5, with D unclear. The germline gives CDR1 MDHEN, CDR2 SYDVKM. The V end was cut by 5 bases, the J end by 2 bases, with 15 bases between. This CDR3 is built from 15 residues. Written as DNA, the CDR3 is TGTGCCAGCAGTCATCGGTCGACCCGACAAGAGACCCAGTACTTC. Translation: CASSHRSTRQETQYF.

This clonotype has just a few counts. The CDR3 loop is CASRTGDRGYYEQYF. Here the CDR3 DNA reads TGTGCCAGCAGGACCGGGGACAGGGGCTACTACGAGCAGTACTTC. The rearrangement links TRBV6-2 or TRBV6-3 to TRBJ2-7; TRBD1 aligns across 10 bases. This CDR3 has 15 residues. V was pared by 6 bases and J by 3 bases, with 8 bases of the junction left unmatched. The germline gives CDR1 MNHEY, CDR2 SVGEGT.

The chain couples TRBV6-5 to TRBJ1-1; D may be TRBD1 (5 bases). Deletions cut 3 bases from V and 7 bases from J, with 12 bases between. The CDR3 consists of 13 residues. The germline gives CDR1 MNHEY, CDR2 SVGAGI. The CDR3 reads CASSYEGAGEAFF. DNA of the CDR3: TGTGCCAGCAGTTATGAAGGGGCAGGTGAAGCTTTCTTT.

At least ten counts were recorded for this clonotype. This chain uses TRBV7-2 with TRBJ2-7; 7 bases line up with TRBD1. The CDR3 runs 14 residues. Germline V CDR1 and CDR2: SGHTA, FQGNSA. The V segment lost 7 bases and the J segment 2 bases; nucleotides outside the gene matches: 8. CDR3 DNA: TGTGCCAGCAACCCCGGGACAGATGCCTACGAGCAGTACTTC. Translating gives CASNPGTDAYEQYF.

Ten or more counts support this clonotype. The chain recombines TRBV7-9 with TRBJ2-6, with TRBD1 matching over 7 bases. Per germline, CDR1 SEHNR and CDR2 FQNEAQ (reference sequence). This CDR3 region has 15 residues. V was clipped by 4 bases and J by 2 bases; unmatched bases: 2. The CDR3 DNA is TGTGCCAGCAGCTCCGGACAGGCTGGGGCCAACGTCCTGACTTTC. As protein: CASSSGQAGANVLTF. Variable domain in full (rest from reference TRBV7-9 and TRBJ2-6): DTGVSQNPRHKITKRGQNVTFRCDPISEHNRLYWYRQTLGQGPEFLTYFQNEAQLEKSRLLSDRFSAERPKGSFSTLEIQRTEQGDSAMYLCASSSGQAGANVLTFGAGSRLTVL.

This rearrangement joins TRBV29-1 to TRBJ1-1; TRBD1 is a possible D gene (5 bases). Germline CDR1 SQVTM, CDR2 ANQGSEA. The CDR3 is 14 amino acids. V was shortened by 6 bases and J by 2 bases, with 16 bases between the two germline ends. The CDR3 region is CSVSSGGGNTEAFF. The DNA of the CDR3 is TGCAGCGTCTCATCGGGGGGGGGAAACACTGAAGCTTTCTTT.

This clonotype was counted ten times or more. This chain links TRBV14 with TRBJ1-1; a possible D gene is TRBD1 (6 bases). Deletions cut 0 bases from V and 4 bases from J, with 18 bases between. Germline-derived CDR1 and CDR2 are SGHDN and FVKESK. This CDR3 spans 17 amino acids. The DNA for the CDR3 is TGTGCCAGCAGCCAAGAAGGGGGATTTAGAGGACTCACTGAAGCTTTCTTT. Its translation is CASSQEGGFRGLTEAFF. Full variable domain (remainder filled in from reference TRBV14 and TRBJ1-1): EAGVTQFPSHSVIEKGQTVTLRCDPISGHDNLYWYRRVMGKEIKFLLHFVKESKQDESGMPNNRFLAERTGGTYSTLKVQPAELEDSGVYFCASSQEGGFRGLTEAFFGQGTRLTVV.